This TCR beta chain was sequenced for a study of cytomegalovirus exposure and HLA in healthy donors (dated by TCRdb to 2016 to 2017). For context, the study as a whole: According to an earlier analysis of 587 of the donors, about 190 million T cells yielded 117 million unique TCR beta sequences and 276 Gb of sequence data. Approximately 310 gigabases of sequencing data and approximately 92 million unique TCR sequences made up an early release that covered around 640 HLA-typed donors. Of the roughly 420 genotyped donors, more than 75% were placed in the genetic ancestry cluster associated with self-reported Caucasian donors. The study was designed to test whether signatures of past pathogen exposure could be identified by cataloging public T cell receptors. Using immunosequencing, the study profiled T cell repertoires from 666 subjects and related those repertoires to cytomegalovirus serostatus. A separate validation cohort of approximately 130 different subjects was used in addition to the roughly 720-subject first cohort. To predict cytomegalovirus infection status, the study combined high-throughput TCR immunosequencing, statistical association of individual TCRs with disease status, and machine learning. A later analysis re-examined previously published TCR beta repertoires from hundreds of donors and added high-resolution HLA genotyping to investigate patterns of TCR occurrence. The later analysis used no new phenotypic data to find candidate immune exposures, relying instead on TCR beta sequences and their occurrence across donors. In an earlier analysis of roughly 600 of the donors, high-throughput TCR beta sequencing was used to judge whether each TCR beta V gene segment behaved as functional or pseudogenic. Alongside the repertoire data, information on donor age, sex, ethnicity and CMV serostatus was compiled. In a later genetic analysis, genome-wide SNP genotypes for 398 of the 666 donors were used, and that subset was treated as a discovery cohort. Every discovery cohort repertoire had been produced on one sequencing platform. Class I and class II HLA loci were covered by the typing at four-digit resolution. The number of donors typed differed by locus, with 629-630 for A, B, C, DRB1 and DQB1, over 500 for DQA1, over 600 for DPA1, and some 450 for DPB1. A few DR-DQ haplotypes were handled as single units for association and clustering because linkage in the cohort was strong. Across roughly 420 genotyped donors of the cohort, an average of about 250,000 unique TCR beta nucleotide sequences per donor were sequenced, and approximately 17% of those sequences were non-productive.

For this clone: Its cognate antigen has yet to be identified. No base qualities exist here, and no much larger clone lies one base off it.

The germline V gene encodes CDR1 SGHRS and CDR2 YFSETQ. The CDR3 holds 16 amino acids from the cysteine to the phenylalanine. Only the CDR3 part of the read is kept: 48 bases, read in frame from the first base. Trimming costs V 0 bases and J 4 bases, and their ends lie 14 bases apart. The investigation overall reported the following: Several of the top co-occurrence clusters appeared to be linked to parvovirus B19, influenza, CMV and Epstein-Barr virus, according to a later analysis. In both the original and validation cohorts, the classifier was reported to diagnose cytomegalovirus status with high specificity and sensitivity. In a later analysis, TCR association rates were found to vary across HLA loci, with the most associated TCRs seen for DRB1 alleles and the fewest for HLA-C alleles. Immune exposure information for the cohort was limited to CMV serostatus. Only TCR beta chains were sequenced in this cohort, and the absence of alpha or paired-chain data limited detectable features. In a later analysis, HLA-associated TCR beta chains were found to be more clonally expanded and to have lower generation probabilities than equally common non-associated chains. A further reported finding was that TCR beta sequences accurately predicted the HLA-A and HLA-B alleles for most subjects in the first cohort. A group of highly shared sequence variants was considered likely to be a technical artifact of the sequencing pipeline. Roughly uniform sequencing depth across donors was assumed in presence/absence analyses, although this assumption may not hold. A total of 150 or so TCR beta chains were listed by the study as associated with cytomegalovirus. While some public TCRs were present in many individuals, most TCR sequences turned up only very rarely across donors. A few of the identified cytomegalovirus-associated TCR beta chains were confirmed in vitro to be specific for cytomegalovirus antigens. When HLA alleles, especially DR and DQ, strongly co-occurred, TCR associations were difficult to assign to individual alleles. Some IMGT-functional V segments, including TRBV6-2 and TRBV6-3, could not be told apart with the 87-base-pair reads, so those segments were excluded. The authors suggested that the approach could potentially be extended to other disease states and immunological phenotypes. Seventeen rarely observed V segments, including chromosome 9 orphons, were excluded from the earlier analysis of almost 600 of the donors because counts were too low. V-gene and J-gene trimming of TCR beta chains was associated with a missense DCLRE1C variant in a later genetic analysis, and the association was replicated in an independent cohort. According to a later genetic analysis, donors in an Asian-associated ancestry cluster had fewer N-insertions in productive TCRs than the approximately 610-donor mean. In a later analysis, most CMV-associated TCR beta chains were found to appear HLA-restricted, with HLA associations seemingly driven largely by CMV exposure. In an earlier analysis of 587 of the donors, most TCR beta V segments were observed in productive rearrangements about 87% or about 30% of the time, broadly matching IMGT annotations. HLA typing was unavailable for some donors at each locus, so association tests used only the typed subset. Linkage disequilibrium might explain the correlated functional status among segregating V segments, but an unknown experimental factor could not be excluded. In a later analysis, some 17,000 TCR beta sequences were associated with specific HLA alleles at a false discovery rate of 0.05.

The cohort consisted of approximately 670 healthy bone marrow donors. Cohort members were all nominally healthy when sampled, although unrecorded immune exposures were likely present. The donor was CMV seropositive and belonged to the group of 250 to 300 seropositive cohort members. A peripheral blood sample was collected from each donor, and TCR beta sequencing was performed on peripheral blood mononuclear cells. The Qiagen DNeasy Blood Extraction Kit was used to extract genomic DNA from the blood cell samples. Preparation of the library involved the immunoSEQ multiplex PCR assay. A mixture of 60 forward primers for TCR Vbeta segments and 13 reverse primers for TCR Jbeta segments was used in the multiplex PCR. Amplification of the CDR3 region of rearranged TCR beta genes was performed with a multiplex PCR assay on genomic DNA. Amplified TCR beta libraries were sequenced as 87-base-pair reads on the Illumina HiSeq System. Per the source publication's procedure: In a later analysis, about 80 million unique TCR beta chains were counted across the 500 to 850 repertoires, and around 10 million of these chains were shared by at least two donors. To remove PCR and sequencing errors, raw reads were error-corrected and collapsed into unique sequences using a nearest-neighbor algorithm that merged closely related sequences. V, D and J gene segments were assigned by aligning CDR3 sequences to IMGT reference sequences. For a sequence to be retained, at least a six-nucleotide match to both a V gene segment and a J gene segment was required. Rearrangements were classified as productive when the CDR3 lacked stop codons and remained in frame with V and J, and all other rearrangements were classified as non-productive. Following IMGT convention, CDR3 was defined as the stretch from the second conserved V-encoded cysteine to the conserved J-encoded phenylalanine. The earlier analysis of a few hundred of the donors excluded any sequence lacking an unambiguous match to a single V gene segment. An earlier analysis of just under 600 of the donors called V segments functional above 56.7% productive rearrangements and segregating when the between-donor standard deviation exceeded 5%. To diagnose cytomegalovirus status from the catalog of TCR beta chain sequences, a statistical classification framework was built. In a later analysis, TCR nucleotide sequences were compared against IMGT/GENE-DB human TR gene sequences so that V and J genes could be assigned. Using the TCRdist pipeline, a later analysis assigned CDR3 sequences along with most-parsimonious VDJ recombination scenarios. In a later analysis, each TCR beta chain was defined by its CDR3 amino acid sequence together with its V-gene family, and reads lacking a unique V-gene family were excluded. A later analysis removed 500 to 650 highly shared, low-generation-probability nucleotide sequences to deal with suspected cross-contamination and a sequencing artifact. In a later analysis, a clonal expansion index was calculated for each public chain from normalized within-repertoire ranks of inferred template counts. In a later analysis, generation probabilities were computed using a VDJ recombination model fitted to out-of-frame rearrangements, and the results were checked against IGoR. A later analysis scored TCR-TCR, TCR-HLA and TCR-CMV co-occurrence with hypergeometric tests, applying a repertoire-size bias correction to TCR pairs. In a later analysis, false discovery rates were estimated by permuting HLA or CMV assignments 20 times. A later analysis grouped co-occurring TCRs with DBSCAN, adding TCRdist sequence similarity when clustering within HLA-allele-positive subsets. Repertoires with fewer than 30,000 or more than 120,000 public chains, plus five repertoires with anomalous nucleotide sharing, were excluded from co-occurrence clustering. TCRdb obtained this table from immuneACCESS and retained in-frame rearrangements with V and J assigned. These tables miss some clones; where compared with another copy, unresolved V genes account for less than half of the shortfall, and the remainder is unexplained. V and J calls and clone size are copied from that table; D and trimming were computed from the DNA. For this sample there are roughly 150,000 clones; 75% to 90% appear just once. Roughly 4.3% of the sample is held by the ten biggest clonotypes.

Rearrangement joined TRBV5-1 to TRBJ2-1; TRBD2 could be the D gene, as 6 bases match. The sequenced sample was PBMCs. The clonotype comes from a man aged 45-60 years in good health and CMV-seropositive. The CDR3 here reads CASSLAYWRGYNEQFF. The DNA sequence is TGCGCCAGCAGCTTGGCATACTGGCGGGGTTACAATGAGCAGTTCTTC.